This entry describes one T cell receptor beta chain. This entry comes from a study of blood T cell repertoires in COVID-19. Study-wide context: Samples representing acute and convalescent COVID-19 were sourced from the United States, Italy and Spain.

There are 12 residues in the CDR3. V lost 9 bases to trimming and J lost 3 bases, with 8 bases between them. Germline loops: CDR1 ENHRY, CDR2 SYGVKD. In the study's own analysis: Amplified reference gene primers provided the basis for estimating nucleated cell counts. The protocol was immunoSEQ multiplex PCR, while the TCRdb copy is restricted to in-frame clones and leaves out a portion. Clone size and the V and J calls come from that table; the DNA yielded D and trimming. The sample lists approximately 270,000 clones, approximately 91% occurring once. Sequencing was carried out using peripheral blood. The sequence was collected from a man aged 50-59 years with acute or convalescent COVID-19. The rearrangement uses TRBV10-3 and TRBJ2-2; D remains unclear. The chain's CDR3 is CAIDSDTGELFF. DNA of the CDR3: TGTGCCATTGACTCCGACACCGGGGAGCTGTTTTTT.